The 20 T cell receptor beta chains given below trace back to one sample, sequenced in a study of T cell repertoires in cytomegalovirus infection. The antigens these receptors bind are not known. TCRdb redid the calling of the reads with MiXCR, one entry per CDR3 protein. The table lists about 700,000 distinct CDR3 sequences, roughly a third of them singletons, with roughly 20% in the top ten. The input for sequencing was cultured PBMCs, taken from culture after CMV antigen stimulation. The receptor set was obtained from a human donor in good health (CMV status not recorded). Some clones in this sample may be carry-over from other donors' samples.

In its sample, this clonotype was seen a few times. This rearrangement joins TRBV7-9 to TRBJ1-2; D is ambiguous. From germline, CDR1 is SEHNR and CDR2 FQNEAQ (reference sequence). CDR3 size: 12 residues. The V end lost 6 bases, the J end lost 1 base, and 6 bases lay between the germline ends. The CDR3 loop is CASSEDNYGYTF. In nucleotides, the CDR3 is TGTGCCAGCAGTGAGGATAACTATGGCTACACCTTC. Filled out from reference TRBV7-9 and TRBJ1-2, the complete variable domain reads DTGVSQNPRHKITKRGQNVTFRCDPISEHNRLYWYRQTLGQGPEFLTYFQNEAQLEKSRLLSDRFSAERPKGSFSTLEIQRTEQGDSAMYLCASSEDNYGYTFGSGTRLTVV.

The genes are TRBV6-2 or TRBV6-3 and TRBJ2-7; TRBD2 matches 9 bases. In germline, CDR1 is MNHEY, CDR2 SVGEGT. The CDR3 is made up of 14 amino acids. After removal of 2 bases from V and 6 bases from J, the junction contained 5 bases not matched to a gene. The CDR3 here is CASSYPGTSIEQYF. The CDR3 region has the DNA TGTGCCAGCAGTTACCCCGGGACTAGCATCGAGCAGTACTTC.

This clonotype was observed a few times. This rearrangement joins TRBV11-2 to TRBJ2-3; D is uncertain. Germline assignment: CDR1 SGHAT and CDR2 FQNNGV. The germline V and J ends were trimmed by 1 base and 4 bases, with 9 bases remaining between them. The CDR3 covers 14 residues. The CDR3 coding sequence is TGTGCCAGCAGCTTAGTGGTCCGCGCAGATACGCAGTATTTT. Protein: CASSLVVRADTQYF.

Only a few counts were recorded for this clonotype. V gene TRBV4-1 combines with J gene TRBJ2-7, with 9 positions matching TRBD1. From germline, CDR1 is MGHRA and CDR2 YSYEKL. Unmatched junction bases numbered 6, after V lost 1 base and J lost 5 bases. The CDR3 is made up of 15 amino acids. CDR3 sequence (DNA): TGCGCCAGCAGCCAAGGGGACAGGGATAGGGACGAGCAGTACTTC. Its protein is CASSQGDRDRDEQYF.

This clonotype was detected only a few times. CDR3 coding DNA: TGTGCCAGCTCACCATTGATCGCCTTATCCGACTCTGGAAACACCATATATTTT. Its translation is CASSPLIALSDSGNTIYF. The V gene is TRBV18, the J gene TRBJ1-3; unclear D gene. Looked up from germline, CDR1 is KGHSH and CDR2 is LQKENI. CDR3 length equals 18 residues. V was clipped by 2 bases and J by 0 bases, with 17 bases between them.

As concerns this clonotype: A read error may account for a junction end that differs from germline. V is TRBV6-5 and J is TRBJ1-3, with unresolved D. Looked up from germline, CDR1 is MNHEY and CDR2 is SVGAGI. The CDR3 has 13 residues. The DNA of the CDR3 is TGTGCCGGCAGTGAGACCTCTGGAAACACCATATATTTT. Its protein product is CAGSETSGNTIYF.

J is TRBJ2-1 and V is TRBV5-1, with D possibly being TRBD2 (7 bases). The CDR3 loop spans 15 amino acids. Trimming removed 7 bases from V and 7 bases from J, with 21 bases in between. Germline V gives CDR1 SGHRS, CDR2 YFSETQ. The CDR3 DNA sequence: TGCGCCAGCCGGAGGGGGGGGCTCCCGGCTAATGAGCAGTTCTTC. Protein sequence: CASRRGGLPANEQFF.

Concerning this clonotype: A read error may produce the germline difference seen at one junction end. V gene TRBV10-3 combines with J gene TRBJ2-3, with a tentative D call TRBD2 (6 bases). CDR1 ENHRY and CDR2 SYGVKD come from the germline V gene. The CDR3 spans 17 residues. The CDR3 DNA is TGTGCCATCTGTGAGTCCGGGGGTCCGGGTCCCACAGATACGCAGTATTTT. Amino acids: CAICESGGPGPTDTQYF.

This clonotype showed up just a few times. The gene calls are TRBV23-1 and TRBJ2-1, with 16 bases identical to TRBD2. TRBV23-1 is treated as an ORF (open reading frame) with a function not yet certain. Trimming cost V 6 bases and J 1 base; bases outside gene matches: 12. This CDR3 has 20 amino acids. This chain's CDR3 is CASRHRGTSGREPSYNEQFF. CDR3 DNA sequence: TGCGCCAGCAGGCATAGAGGGACTAGCGGGAGGGAACCGTCCTACAATGAGCAGTTCTTC.

This clonotype occurred once. The V call is TRBV5-1, the J call TRBJ2-5, with D perhaps TRBD2 (7 bases). Trimming took 3 bases from V and 5 from J, leaving 14 bases between them. The CDR3 is made up of 14 amino acids. Germline CDR1 reads SGHRS; CDR2 reads YFSETQ. This chain's CDR3 is CASSWGGAGETQYF. The DNA for the CDR3 is TGCGCCAGCAGCTGGGGGGGCGCCGGGGAGACCCAGTACTTC.

The chain couples TRBV5-4 to TRBJ2-2, with TRBD1 as a possible D gene (5 bases). The CDR3 contains 13 residues. Trimming took off 3 bases at V and 6 bases at J, with 9 bases between the two ends. Looked up from germline, CDR1 is SGHNT and CDR2 is YYREEE (reference sequence). The DNA for the CDR3 is TGTGCCAGCAGCTGGGGCTCGGCCGGGGAGCTGTTTTTT. It is translated as CASSWGSAGELFF. The full variable domain, rest sourced from reference TRBV5-4 and TRBJ2-2, is ETGVTQSPTHLIKTRGQQVTLRCSSQSGHNTVSWYQQALGQGPQFIFQYYREEENGRGNFPPRFSGLQFPNYSSELNVNALELDDSALYLCASSWGSAGELFFGEGSRLTVL.

Many counts were recorded for this clonotype. This chain links TRBV7-2 with TRBJ1-1, with D possibly TRBD1 on 5 matching bases. Germline loops: CDR1 SGHTA, CDR2 FQGNSA. The length of the CDR3 is 14 residues. V was cut by 1 base and J by 8 bases, with 14 bases left in between. CDR3 DNA: TGTGCCAGCAGCTTAGATGGGCAGGGTCGGGAAGCTTTCTTT. Protein: CASSLDGQGREAFF.

This clonotype was seen only a few times. V and J are TRBV7-2 and TRBJ2-4; D might be TRBD2 (5 bases). The CDR3 is 15 residues long. Germline CDR1 reads SGHTA; CDR2 reads FQGNSA. V was trimmed by 4 bases and J by 1 base, leaving 11 bases between them. CDR3 protein: CASSYRDLAKNIQYF. CDR3 bases: TGTGCCAGCAGCTACCGGGATTTGGCCAAAAACATTCAGTACTTC.

CDR3 region: CATSRRTGISGTGELFF. CDR3 coding DNA: TGTGCCACCAGCAGGAGGACAGGGATCAGCGGCACCGGGGAGCTGTTTTTT. The V and J genes are TRBV15 and TRBJ2-2, with 8 bases fitting TRBD1. Germline loops: CDR1 LNHNV, CDR2 YYDKDF (reference sequence). CDR3 length equals 17 residues. V lost 3 bases to trimming and J lost 4 bases; unmatched junction nucleotides: 10.

V usage is TRBV19 and J usage is TRBJ2-7; 10 bases are shared with TRBD2. J gave up 3 bases and V 7 bases, and 12 bases lay outside the gene matches. In germline, CDR1 is LNHDA, CDR2 SQIVND (reference sequence). The CDR3 covers 16 residues. The CDR3 DNA follows: TGTGCCAGTAAGGGAGATCCACTAGCGGGATTCTACGAGCAGTACTTC. It codes for CASKGDPLAGFYEQYF.

The chain uses TRBV6-1 and TRBJ2-1, with TRBD2 identical over 8 bases. The length of the CDR3 is 14 residues. The junction had 8 bases not matched to a gene; V was cut back by 6 bases and J by 7 bases. The germline V gene has CDR1 MNHNS and CDR2 SASEGT. The chain's CDR3 is CASRLSGRWNEQFF. The CDR3, as DNA: TGTGCCAGCAGATTGAGCGGGAGATGGAATGAGCAGTTCTTC.

The chain has TRBV2 and TRBJ2-1, with D perhaps matching TRBD2 (6 bases). This CDR3 region has 14 residues. V lost 3 bases to trimming and J lost 10 bases, with 16 bases between them. Germline V gene data show CDR1 as SNHLY and CDR2 as FYNNEI. This CDR3 reads CASSEGLAAGEQFF. Written as DNA, the CDR3 is TGTGCCAGCAGTGAGGGACTGGCAGCCGGGGAGCAGTTCTTC.

This clonotype has more than one count but fewer than ten. The chain combines TRBV7-6 with TRBJ1-1; 9 bases align to TRBD1. Trimming removed 3 bases from V and 5 bases from J; junction bases left unmatched: 7. CDR3 length equals 15 residues. Germline CDR1 is SGHVS and CDR2 is FNYEAQ. CDR3 nucleotide sequence: TGTGCCAGCAGCTTGATGGGACAGGGCAGGACTGAAGCTTTCTTT. Protein: CASSLMGQGRTEAFF.

DNA for the CDR3: TGTGCCAGCAGTGATCAAGAGGTTGGCTACACCTTC. It codes for CASSDQEVGYTF. The genes are TRBV2 and TRBJ1-2, with D unclear. This CDR3 is built from 12 residues. CDR1 and CDR2 from the germline V gene are SNHLY and FYNNEI. The V end lost 3 bases, the J end lost 7 bases, and 9 bases lay between the germline ends.

This clonotype was seen only a few times. This chain connects TRBV19 to TRBJ2-3, with TRBD2 identical over 11 bases. CDR3 length: 16 amino acids. V lost 5 bases to trimming and J lost 5 bases; unmatched junction nucleotides: 9. In germline, CDR1 is LNHDA, CDR2 SQIVND (reference sequence). As DNA, the CDR3 is TGTGCCAGTAGTCCGAGACTAGCGGGAAAGTTAGATACGCAGTATTTT. This encodes CASSPRLAGKLDTQYF.